This T cell receptor beta chain was retrieved from a study of cytomegalovirus exposure and HLA in healthy donors. PCR involved 60 Vbeta and 13 Jbeta primers. The data were produced by immunoSEQ multiplex PCR, yet TCRdb's version contains in-frame clones alone and is incomplete. The sample yields about 190,000 clones, roughly 76% seen once. With respect to this clone: Antigen unknown.

The J segment lost 1 base and the V segment lost 4 bases, leaving 5 bases of the junction unmatched. The CDR3 loop spans 16 amino acids. Germline CDR1 reads SGDLS; CDR2 reads YYNGEE. Whole-study findings and limits: Earlier analysis found most TCR beta V segments productive about 87% or about 30% of the time.

The rearrangement links TRBV9 to TRBJ2-3, with 11 bases matching TRBD1. The source of this sequence is a woman between 25 and 40 years old in good health and CMV-seropositive. Source material: PBMCs. CDR3 sequence reads: CASSPSGQGGTDTQYF. The DNA of the CDR3 is TGTGCCAGCAGCCCCTCGGGACAGGGGGGCACAGATACGCAGTATTTT.